This record concerns one TCR beta chain sequence. Its antigen is undetermined. The entry originates in a study of shared clonotypes between healthy human individuals. Study-level background: CD4 naive cells filled three plates per donor, CD4 memory three, CD8 naive two and CD8 memory one.

As originally analysed: Sequence data from immunoSEQ were junction-only and lacked quality scores; consequently, filtering differed. Only in-frame clones appear in the TCRdb table, and some are missing; sequencing was by immunoSEQ multiplex PCR. For V, J and clone size, that table is used; D and trimming come from the DNA. In the table there are roughly 720,000 clones, around 91% of which are singletons. Germline V gives CDR1 SQVTM, CDR2 ANQGSEA. The CDR3 loop spans 16 amino acids. General study findings and limits: Sampling used blood alone; tissue repertoires probably differ.

Sequencing was performed on memory CD8+ T cells from PBMCs. Subset reported: CD45RO+ cells pooled with CCR7-negative TemRA cells. The gene calls are TRBV29-1 and TRBJ2-5; D may be TRBD2 (6 bases). The clonotype was recovered from a man aged 18 to 35 in good health. Some clones in this sample may be carry-over from other donors' samples. CDR3 sequence: CTPEAQGLTAGETQYF. CDR3 sequence (DNA): TGCACCCCCGAGGCCCAGGGACTTACTGCGGGGGAGACCCAGTACTTC.